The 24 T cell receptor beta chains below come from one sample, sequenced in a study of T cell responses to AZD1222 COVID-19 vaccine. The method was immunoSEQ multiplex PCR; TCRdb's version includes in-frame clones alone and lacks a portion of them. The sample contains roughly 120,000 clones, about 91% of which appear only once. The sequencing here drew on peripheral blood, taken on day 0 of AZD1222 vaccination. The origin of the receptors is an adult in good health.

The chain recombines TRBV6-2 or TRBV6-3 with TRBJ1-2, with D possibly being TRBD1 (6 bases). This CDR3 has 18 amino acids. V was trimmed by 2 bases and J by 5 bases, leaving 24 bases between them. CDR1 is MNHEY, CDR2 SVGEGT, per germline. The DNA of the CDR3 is TGTGCCAGCAGTTACCCGAATCATACCGGGACACTCATTTATGGCTACACCTTC. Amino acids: CASSYPNHTGTLIYGYTF.

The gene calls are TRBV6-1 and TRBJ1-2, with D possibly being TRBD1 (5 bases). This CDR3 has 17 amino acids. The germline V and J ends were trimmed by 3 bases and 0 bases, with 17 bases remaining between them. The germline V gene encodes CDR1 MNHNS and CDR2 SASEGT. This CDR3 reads CASSENPGGKANYGYTF. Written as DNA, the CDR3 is TGTGCCAGCAGTGAGAACCCTGGGGGGAAAGCTAACTATGGCTACACCTTC.

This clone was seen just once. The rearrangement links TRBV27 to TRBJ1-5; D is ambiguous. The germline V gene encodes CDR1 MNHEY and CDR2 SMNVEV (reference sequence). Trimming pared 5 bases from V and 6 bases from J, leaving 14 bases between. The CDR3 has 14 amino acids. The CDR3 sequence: CASSPDGKAQPQHF. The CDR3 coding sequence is TGTGCCAGCAGTCCCGATGGGAAGGCTCAGCCCCAGCATTTT.

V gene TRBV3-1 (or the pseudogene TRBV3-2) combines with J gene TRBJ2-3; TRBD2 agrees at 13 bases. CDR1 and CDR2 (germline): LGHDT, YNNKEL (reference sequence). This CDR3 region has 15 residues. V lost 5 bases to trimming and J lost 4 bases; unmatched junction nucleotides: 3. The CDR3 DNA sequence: TGTGCCAGCAGCTGGACTAGCGGGAGCTCAGATACGCAGTATTTT. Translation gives CASSWTSGSSDTQYF.

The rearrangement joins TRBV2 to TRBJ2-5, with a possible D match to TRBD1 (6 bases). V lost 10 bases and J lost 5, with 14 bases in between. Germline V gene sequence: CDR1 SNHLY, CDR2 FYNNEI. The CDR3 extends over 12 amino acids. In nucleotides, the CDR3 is TGTGCCACTCGTGGCAGGGGCGAGACCCAGTACTTC. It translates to CATRGRGETQYF.

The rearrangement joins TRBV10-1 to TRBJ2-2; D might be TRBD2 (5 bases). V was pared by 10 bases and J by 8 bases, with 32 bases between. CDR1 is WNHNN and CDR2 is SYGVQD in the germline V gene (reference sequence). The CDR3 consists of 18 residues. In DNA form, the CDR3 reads TGCGCCACCCCGGGTCCCCCGCGGCGGGTTTCGACCACGGGGGAGCTGTTTTTT. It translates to CATPGPPRRVSTTGELFF.

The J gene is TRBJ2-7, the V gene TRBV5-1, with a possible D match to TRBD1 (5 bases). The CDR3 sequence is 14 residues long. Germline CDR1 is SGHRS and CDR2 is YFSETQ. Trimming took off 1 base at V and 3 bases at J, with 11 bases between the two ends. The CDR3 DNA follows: TGCGCCAGCAGCTTGCAGGGCGGCCTCTACGAGCAGTACTTC. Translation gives CASSLQGGLYEQYF. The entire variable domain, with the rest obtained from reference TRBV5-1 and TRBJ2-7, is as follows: KAGVTQTPRYLIKTRGQQVTLSCSPISGHRSVSWYQQTPGQGLQFLFEYFSETQRNKGNFPGRFSGRQFSNSRSEMNVSTLELGDSALYLCASSLQGGLYEQYFGPGTRLTVT.

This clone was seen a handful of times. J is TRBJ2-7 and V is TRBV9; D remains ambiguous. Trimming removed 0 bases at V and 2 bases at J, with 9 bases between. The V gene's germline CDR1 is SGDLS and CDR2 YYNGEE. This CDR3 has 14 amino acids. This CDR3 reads CASSVVGEAYEQYF. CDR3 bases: TGTGCCAGCAGCGTAGTTGGGGAAGCCTACGAGCAGTACTTC.

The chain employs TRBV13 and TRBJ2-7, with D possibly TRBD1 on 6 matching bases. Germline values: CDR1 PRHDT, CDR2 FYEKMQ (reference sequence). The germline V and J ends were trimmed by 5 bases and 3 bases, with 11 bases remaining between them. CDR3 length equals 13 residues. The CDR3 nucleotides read TGTGCCAGCAGCCACGGACAGCTCTACGAGCAGTACTTC. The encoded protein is CASSHGQLYEQYF.

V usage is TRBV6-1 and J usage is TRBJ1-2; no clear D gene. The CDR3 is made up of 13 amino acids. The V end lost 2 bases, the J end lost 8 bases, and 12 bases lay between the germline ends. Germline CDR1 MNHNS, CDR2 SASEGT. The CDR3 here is CASSESRGMGYTF. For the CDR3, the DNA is TGTGCCAGCAGTGAAAGTCGGGGAATGGGCTACACCTTC.

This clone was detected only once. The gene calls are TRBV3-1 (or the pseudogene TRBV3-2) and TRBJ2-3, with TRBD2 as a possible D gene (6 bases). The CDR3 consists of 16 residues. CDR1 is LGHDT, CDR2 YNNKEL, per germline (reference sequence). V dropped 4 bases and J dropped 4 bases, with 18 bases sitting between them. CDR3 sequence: CASSPSTGGLADTQYF. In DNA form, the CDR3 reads TGTGCCAGCAGCCCGAGTACCGGGGGACTCGCAGATACGCAGTATTTT.

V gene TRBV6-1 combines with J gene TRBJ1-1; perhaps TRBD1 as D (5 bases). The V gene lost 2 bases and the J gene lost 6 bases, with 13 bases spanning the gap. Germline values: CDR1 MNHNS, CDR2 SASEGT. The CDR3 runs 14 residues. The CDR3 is CASSEQGRSPEAFF. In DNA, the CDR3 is TGTGCCAGCAGTGAACAGGGTCGATCACCTGAAGCTTTCTTT.

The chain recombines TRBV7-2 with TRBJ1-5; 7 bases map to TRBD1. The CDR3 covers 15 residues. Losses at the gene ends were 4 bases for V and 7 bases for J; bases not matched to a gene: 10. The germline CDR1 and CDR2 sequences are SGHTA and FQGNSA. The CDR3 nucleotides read TGTGCCAGCAGCTCACAGGGGTCGCTTGGGCAGCCCCAGCATTTT. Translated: CASSSQGSLGQPQHF.

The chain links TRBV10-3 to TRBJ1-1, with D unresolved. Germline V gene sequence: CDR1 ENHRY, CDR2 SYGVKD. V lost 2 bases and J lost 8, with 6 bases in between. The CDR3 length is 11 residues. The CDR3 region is CAISETEEAFF. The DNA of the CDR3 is TGTGCCATCAGTGAGACCGAGGAAGCTTTCTTT.

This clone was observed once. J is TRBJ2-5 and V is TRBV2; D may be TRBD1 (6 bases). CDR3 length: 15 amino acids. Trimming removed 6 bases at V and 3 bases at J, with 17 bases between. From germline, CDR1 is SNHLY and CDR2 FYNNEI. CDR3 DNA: TGTGCCAGCAGCCCGAGAGGCAGGGGAAAAGAGACCCAGTACTTC. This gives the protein CASSPRGRGKETQYF.

The CDR3 sequence: CASSADITGRGAYGYTF. As DNA, the CDR3 is TGTGCCAGCAGCGCCGATATCACAGGCCGGGGGGCCTATGGCTACACCTTC. The chain couples TRBV9 to TRBJ1-2; a weak D match, TRBD1 (6 bases). Germline CDR1 and CDR2: SGDLS and YYNGEE. V lost 3 bases and J 4 bases, leaving 22 bases between the germline ends. The CDR3 has 17 residues.

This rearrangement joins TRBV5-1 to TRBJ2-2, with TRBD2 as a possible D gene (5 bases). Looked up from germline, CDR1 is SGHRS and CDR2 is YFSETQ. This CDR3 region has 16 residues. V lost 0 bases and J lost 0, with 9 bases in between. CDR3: CASSLDPGSNTGELFF. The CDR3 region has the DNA TGCGCCAGCAGCTTGGATCCGGGGTCGAACACCGGGGAGCTGTTTTTT.

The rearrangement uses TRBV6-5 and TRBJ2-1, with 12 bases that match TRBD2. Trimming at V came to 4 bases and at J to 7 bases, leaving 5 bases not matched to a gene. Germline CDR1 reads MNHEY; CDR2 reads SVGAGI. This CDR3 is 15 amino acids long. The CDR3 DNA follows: TGTGCCAGCAGTTTGACTAGCGGGAGTTTGAATGAGCAGTTCTTC. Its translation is CASSLTSGSLNEQFF.

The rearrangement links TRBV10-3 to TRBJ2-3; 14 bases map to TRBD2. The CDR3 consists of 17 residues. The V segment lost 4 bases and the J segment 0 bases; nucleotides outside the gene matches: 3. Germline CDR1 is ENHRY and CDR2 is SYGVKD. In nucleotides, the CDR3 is TGTGCCATCAGTGGGACTAGCGGGGGGCGTAGCACAGATACGCAGTATTTT. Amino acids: CAISGTSGGRSTDTQYF.

CDR3 sequence (DNA): TGTGCCAGTAGTATAGACGCTACTGTCTATGGCTACACCTTC. Translated, it gives CASSIDATVYGYTF. The chain employs TRBV19 and TRBJ1-2; no clear D. Germline V CDR1 and CDR2: LNHDA, SQIVND (reference sequence). Trimming shortened V by 0 bases and J by 4 bases, and 9 bases separated the two germline ends. The CDR3 loop spans 14 amino acids.

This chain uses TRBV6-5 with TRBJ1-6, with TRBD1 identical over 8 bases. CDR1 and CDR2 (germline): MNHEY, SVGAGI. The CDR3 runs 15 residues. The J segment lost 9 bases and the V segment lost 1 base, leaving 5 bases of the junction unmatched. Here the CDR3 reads CASSYFGQGGSPLHF. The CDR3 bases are TGTGCCAGCAGTTACTTTGGACAGGGAGGTTCACCCCTCCACTTT.

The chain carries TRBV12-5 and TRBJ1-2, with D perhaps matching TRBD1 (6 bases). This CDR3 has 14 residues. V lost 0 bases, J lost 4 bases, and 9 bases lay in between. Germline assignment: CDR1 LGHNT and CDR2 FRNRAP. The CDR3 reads CASGLVQGGYGYTF. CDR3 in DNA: TGTGCTAGTGGTTTGGTACAGGGTGGCTATGGCTACACCTTC.

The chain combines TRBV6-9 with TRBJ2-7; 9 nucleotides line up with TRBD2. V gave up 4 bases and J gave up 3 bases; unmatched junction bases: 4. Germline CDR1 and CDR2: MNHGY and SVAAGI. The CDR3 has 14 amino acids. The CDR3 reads CASSSLAGFYEQYF. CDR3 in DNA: TGTGCCAGCAGTTCCCTAGCGGGGTTCTACGAGCAGTACTTC.

In DNA form, the CDR3 reads TGTGCCAGCAGTGATAGCGGGGCGGAGACCCAGTACTTC. Its translation: CASSDSGAETQYF. This chain connects TRBV6-1 to TRBJ2-5, with TRBD2 matching over 8 bases. The CDR3 loop spans 13 amino acids. The V segment lost 3 bases and the J segment 5 bases; nucleotides outside the gene matches: 2. Germline V gives CDR1 MNHNS, CDR2 SASEGT.